The 32 T cell receptor beta chains below all came from one sample that was sequenced in a study of cytomegalovirus exposure and HLA in healthy donors. Generated by immunoSEQ multiplex PCR, the TCRdb table keeps only in-frame clones and is missing some. The sample carries some 150,000 clones, roughly 90% recorded once. The material sequenced was PBMCs. The receptors were gathered from a man aged 18 to 30 in good health and CMV-seronegative.

This sequence joins TRBV5-1 and TRBJ2-5; 9 bases match TRBD2. Germline V gene lookup returns CDR1 SGHRS and CDR2 YFSETQ. The CDR3 runs 17 residues. V was pared by 1 base and J by 2 bases, with 9 bases of the junction left unmatched. CDR3 coding DNA: TGCGCCAGCAGCTTGCGTTTCGCGGGGGGGCGACAAGAGACCCAGTACTTC. This translates into CASSLRFAGGRQETQYF.

The chain joins TRBV27 to TRBJ2-3; 11 bases align to TRBD2. CDR1 and CDR2 (germline): MNHEY, SMNVEV (reference sequence). CDR3 length equals 16 residues. With V trimmed by 5 bases and J by 2 bases, 6 bases remained unmatched. The CDR3 sequence: CASSPGTSGSTDTQYF. Written as DNA, the CDR3 is TGTGCCAGCAGTCCTGGGACTAGCGGTTCCACAGATACGCAGTATTTT.

This chain joins TRBV2 and TRBJ1-1; 9 nucleotides align to TRBD1. After removal of 2 bases from V and 6 bases from J, the junction contained 7 bases not matched to a gene. Germline CDR1 is SNHLY and CDR2 is FYNNEI. The CDR3 contains 15 residues. CDR3 nucleotides: TGTGCCAGCAGTGAATGGGAACAGGGGGCAGCTGAAGCTTTCTTT. The encoded protein is CASSEWEQGAAEAFF. The entire variable domain, with the rest obtained from reference TRBV2 and TRBJ1-1, is as follows: EPEVTQTPSHQVTQMGQEVILRCVPISNHLYFYWYRQILGQKVEFLVSFYNNEISEKSEIFDDQFSVERPDGSNFTLKIRSTKLEDSAMYFCASSEWEQGAAEAFFGQGTRLTVV.

The rearrangement uses TRBV5-8 and TRBJ1-1, with D perhaps TRBD1 (5 bases). There are 15 residues in the CDR3. V lost 1 base to trimming and J lost 4 bases, with 14 bases between them. Germline lookup yields CDR1 SGHTS and CDR2 YDEGEE. The CDR3 region is CASSLTRAVVTEAFF. The DNA of the CDR3 is TGTGCCAGCAGCTTGACCAGGGCGGTGGTCACTGAAGCTTTCTTT. The whole variable domain, remainder taken from reference TRBV5-8 and TRBJ1-1, is EAGVTQSPTHLIKTRGQQATLRCSPISGHTSVYWYQQALGLGLQFLLWYDEGEERNRGNFPPRFSGRQFPNYSSELNVNALELEDSALYLCASSLTRAVVTEAFFGQGTRLTVV.

V usage is TRBV7-9 and J usage is TRBJ2-5; possibly TRBD1 for D (5 bases). The CDR3 loop spans 15 amino acids. CDR1 and CDR2 (germline): SEHNR, FQNEAQ (reference sequence). V shed 4 bases and J shed 1 base, with 13 bases lying between them. CDR3 loop: CASSSRQGTQETQYF. DNA of the CDR3: TGTGCCAGCAGCTCAAGGCAGGGAACCCAAGAGACCCAGTACTTC.

The chain is built from TRBV5-1 and TRBJ2-2; 7 nucleotides agree with TRBD2. Germline V CDR1 and CDR2: SGHRS, YFSETQ. The CDR3 length is 15 residues. V gave up 1 base and J gave up 7 bases; unmatched junction bases: 7. The CDR3 DNA sequence: TGCGCCAGCAGCTTGCGGGCGGGGGTCTACGGGGAGCTGTTTTTT. Amino acid sequence: CASSLRAGVYGELFF.

The rearrangement uses TRBV7-9 and TRBJ1-2; D is unresolved. Between the trimmed V and J ends, which lost 1 base and 4 bases, there was a span of 16 bases. CDR1 SEHNR and CDR2 FQNEAQ come from the germline V gene (reference sequence). This CDR3 is built from 16 residues. The CDR3 DNA sequence: TGTGCCAGCAGCTTAGGGCCGTTGAGAGAGGGCTATGGCTACACCTTC. Translated: CASSLGPLREGYGYTF.

The chain joins TRBV5-1 to TRBJ2-2, with a possible D match to TRBD1 (5 bases). Germline CDR1 is SGHRS and CDR2 is YFSETQ. V lost 4 bases and J lost 6, with 13 bases in between. The CDR3 is 14 residues long. The CDR3 loop is CASSTVTGSGELFF. Here the CDR3 DNA reads TGCGCCAGCAGCACCGTAACAGGATCCGGGGAGCTGTTTTTT.

The chain uses TRBV5-6 and TRBJ1-5; D gene unclear. The germline V gene encodes CDR1 SGHDT and CDR2 YYEEEE. V was cut by 0 bases and J by 4 bases, with 8 bases left in between. This CDR3 comprises 14 residues. CDR3 sequence: CASSLASGNQPQHF. The CDR3 nucleotides read TGTGCCAGCAGCTTGGCGTCGGGAAATCAGCCCCAGCATTTT.

The genes are TRBV30 and TRBJ2-4; TRBD2 is a possible D gene (6 bases). From germline, CDR1 is GTSNPN and CDR2 SVGIG (reference sequence). V was shortened by 1 base and J by 6 bases, with 10 bases between the two germline ends. The CDR3 loop spans 13 amino acids. CDR3 protein: CAWSERRVNIQYF. CDR3 DNA sequence: TGTGCCTGGAGTGAACGGAGGGTAAACATTCAGTACTTC.

The V gene is TRBV6-6, the J gene TRBJ2-7; perhaps TRBD1 as D (6 bases). In germline, CDR1 is MNHNY, CDR2 SVGAGI (reference sequence). CDR3 length: 12 residues. V dropped 4 bases and J dropped 6 bases, with 10 bases sitting between them. The CDR3 bases are TGTGCCAGCAGTTCAACCAGGGGCGAGCAGTACGTC. Its translation is CASSSTRGEQYV.

This chain joins TRBV27 and TRBJ1-6; 9 bases align to TRBD1. This CDR3 region has 17 residues. The germline CDR1 and CDR2 sequences are MNHEY and SMNVEV (reference sequence). The V segment lost 4 bases and the J segment 9 bases; nucleotides outside the gene matches: 13. The CDR3 loop reads CASSSLSAGTGSSPLHF. The CDR3, as DNA: TGTGCCAGCAGTTCCCTCTCCGCCGGGACAGGGAGTTCACCCCTCCACTTT.

The chain has TRBV4-1 and TRBJ2-1, with D unresolved. The CDR3 is 12 amino acids. The V and J ends lost 4 bases and 3 bases respectively, with 4 bases between them. Germline V lookup: CDR1 MGHRA, CDR2 YSYEKL. DNA for the CDR3: TGCGCCAGCAGCCCCCACTACAATGAGCAGTTCTTC. Translating it yields CASSPHYNEQFF.

About this clone itself: One end of the junction fails to match germline, which may point to a read error. V gene TRBV7-8 combines with J gene TRBJ1-2, with unresolved D. The CDR3 length is 14 residues. Germline V gene lookup returns CDR1 SGHVS and CDR2 FQNEAQ. The CDR3 bases are TGTGCCAGCAGCTTAGAGTCAGACTACTATGGCTGCACCTTC. Its protein is CASSLESDYYGCTF.

The V call is TRBV7-9, the J call TRBJ2-6; no firm D call. The CDR3 loop spans 15 amino acids. V was cut by 11 bases and J by 0 bases, with 14 bases left in between. Germline V CDR1 and CDR2: SEHNR, FQNEAQ (reference sequence). The CDR3 loop is CAGRDSGSGANVLTF. The CDR3 DNA reads as TGTGCCGGCCGTGACTCTGGCTCTGGGGCCAACGTCCTGACTTTC.

The rearrangement links TRBV6-6 to TRBJ1-1; D is undetermined. The CDR3 loop spans 14 amino acids. Germline CDR1 is MNHNY and CDR2 is SVGAGI (reference sequence). With 1 base removed from V and 0 bases from J, the gap between germline ends came to 6 bases. CDR3: CASSYFQMNTEAFF. CDR3 DNA: TGTGCCAGCAGTTACTTTCAGATGAACACTGAAGCTTTCTTT.

This rearrangement joins TRBV5-1 to TRBJ1-1, with 7 bases that match TRBD1. V gave up 4 bases and J gave up 2 bases; unmatched junction bases: 14. Germline V gene data show CDR1 as SGHRS and CDR2 as YFSETQ. The CDR3 is made up of 17 amino acids. The CDR3 reads CASSPTRDRQGNTEAFF. In DNA form, the CDR3 reads TGCGCCAGCAGCCCCACCCGTGACAGACAGGGTAACACTGAAGCTTTCTTT.

This rearrangement joins TRBV5-1 to TRBJ2-3, with 8 bases aligning to TRBD2. This CDR3 contains 15 residues. Germline trimming cut 2 bases from V and 4 bases from J; bases unmatched to any gene: 6. CDR1 and CDR2 (germline): SGHRS, YFSETQ. This CDR3 reads CASSLLAGGPDTQYF. DNA for the CDR3: TGCGCCAGCAGCTTACTCGCGGGAGGACCAGATACGCAGTATTTT.

The V and J genes are TRBV21-1 and TRBJ2-1; the tabulated D call, TRBD1, remains unverified against the DNA. TRBV21-1 is noted as a pseudogene. The CDR3 is 14 amino acids. Here the CDR3 reads CASSKATQDNEQFF. The CDR3 nucleotides are TGTGCCAGCAGCAAAGCTACGCAGGACAATGAGCAGTTCTTC.

V usage is TRBV6-5 and J usage is TRBJ1-2, with a tentative D call TRBD1 (5 bases). This CDR3 is 15 amino acids long. V lost 4 bases, J lost 4 bases, and 16 bases lay in between. The V gene's germline CDR1 is MNHEY and CDR2 SVGAGI. CDR3 sequence (DNA): TGTGCCAGCAGTTTTGAGACCCAGGGTGTCTATGGCTACACCTTC. Translating gives CASSFETQGVYGYTF.

J is TRBJ2-5 and V is TRBV7-9; tentative D call: TRBD1 (6 bases). Germline V gene sequence: CDR1 SEHNR, CDR2 FQNEAQ (reference sequence). The CDR3 has 15 amino acids. The V end lost 3 bases, the J end lost 4 bases, and 15 bases lay between the germline ends. The CDR3 is CASSFWTELRETQYF. The CDR3 DNA sequence: TGTGCCAGCAGCTTTTGGACAGAACTTCGAGAGACCCAGTACTTC. The whole variable domain, filled in from reference TRBV7-9 and TRBJ2-5, reads DTGVSQNPRHKITKRGQNVTFRCDPISEHNRLYWYRQTLGQGPEFLTYFQNEAQLEKSRLLSDRFSAERPKGSFSTLEIQRTEQGDSAMYLCASSFWTELRETQYFGPGTRLLVL.

The rearrangement uses TRBV19 and TRBJ1-2; 11 nucleotides match TRBD1. The CDR3 is 17 residues long. The germline CDR1 and CDR2 sequences are LNHDA and SQIVND (reference sequence). V dropped 6 bases and J dropped 3; count of bases not matched to a gene: 12. Written as DNA, the CDR3 is TGTGCCAGTAGCTCCGGGACAGGGGGATCTCTTCACTATGGCTACACCTTC. Amino acids: CASSSGTGGSLHYGYTF.

V gene TRBV5-1 combines with J gene TRBJ2-1, with 11 nucleotides matching TRBD2. The CDR3 has 18 amino acids. CDR1 is SGHRS and CDR2 is YFSETQ in the germline V gene. Trimming took 3 bases from V and 1 from J; bases not matched to a gene: 9. DNA of the CDR3: TGCGCCAGCAGCTCGGGACTAGCGGCCTCACGATCCTACAATGAGCAGTTCTTC. It yields the protein CASSSGLAASRSYNEQFF. Drawing the rest from reference TRBV5-1 and TRBJ2-1, the complete variable domain is KAGVTQTPRYLIKTRGQQVTLSCSPISGHRSVSWYQQTPGQGLQFLFEYFSETQRNKGNFPGRFSGRQFSNSRSEMNVSTLELGDSALYLCASSSGLAASRSYNEQFFGPGTRLTVL.

The gene calls are TRBV27 and TRBJ1-2; tentative D call: TRBD1 (6 bases). The CDR3 spans 19 residues. The germline CDR1 and CDR2 sequences are MNHEY and SMNVEV (reference sequence). V gave up 4 bases and J gave up 0 bases, with 24 bases separating them. Here the CDR3 reads CASSYRAGDTIRSNYGYTF. The CDR3 coding sequence is TGTGCCAGCAGTTATCGGGCCGGGGACACAATTCGATCTAACTATGGCTACACCTTC.

This clone turned up a few times. V usage is TRBV2 and J usage is TRBJ2-5; 8 bases are a match to TRBD1. Germline CDR1 is SNHLY and CDR2 is FYNNEI. With V trimmed by 4 bases and J by 5 bases, 9 bases remained unmatched. This CDR3 region has 15 residues. This CDR3 reads CASSVGRGLGETQYF. The CDR3 DNA reads as TGTGCCAGCAGTGTCGGCAGGGGGCTGGGGGAGACCCAGTACTTC. The full variable domain, in which reference TRBV2 and TRBJ2-5 provide the parts outside the CDR3, is EPEVTQTPSHQVTQMGQEVILRCVPISNHLYFYWYRQILGQKVEFLVSFYNNEISEKSEIFDDQFSVERPDGSNFTLKIRSTKLEDSAMYFCASSVGRGLGETQYFGPGTRLLVL.

The rearrangement joins TRBV2 to TRBJ2-5, with 7 bases fitting TRBD1. Germline V gives CDR1 SNHLY, CDR2 FYNNEI. Trimming at V came to 6 bases and at J to 2 bases, leaving 6 bases not matched to a gene. This CDR3 has 14 residues. The CDR3 loop is CASRRTGGQETQYF. The CDR3 DNA sequence: TGTGCCAGCAGAAGGACAGGTGGACAAGAGACCCAGTACTTC.

This clone appeared once. The gene calls are TRBV5-1 and TRBJ2-5; 10 bases match TRBD1. The germline gives CDR1 SGHRS, CDR2 YFSETQ. The CDR3 extends over 15 amino acids. V lost 0 bases and J lost 5; bases outside the gene matches: 4. This chain's CDR3 is CASSLAGQGRETQYF. The CDR3 DNA reads TGCGCCAGCAGCTTGGCGGGACAGGGGAGGGAGACCCAGTACTTC.

V usage is TRBV27 and J usage is TRBJ2-7; 7 bases map to TRBD1. J lost 2 bases, V lost 1 base, and 8 bases had no gene match. Germline CDR1 is MNHEY and CDR2 is SMNVEV (reference sequence). This CDR3 contains 16 residues. The CDR3 nucleotides read TGTGCCAGCAGTTTATTGTGGTCAGGGGGAGCCTACGAGCAGTACTTC. Its protein product is CASSLLWSGGAYEQYF.

The chain carries TRBV4-3 and TRBJ2-1, with 8 bases matching TRBD2. The ends lost 3 bases at V and 2 bases at J; junction bases unmatched: 0. CDR3 length: 14 residues. CDR1 and CDR2 (germline): LGHNA, YSLEER. CDR3 nucleotide sequence: TGCGCCAGCAGCCAGACTAGCGCCTACAATGAGCAGTTCTTC. Its protein product is CASSQTSAYNEQFF.

This clone was seen once. This rearrangement joins TRBV5-1 to TRBJ2-1; D may be TRBD1 (5 bases). The germline V gene encodes CDR1 SGHRS and CDR2 YFSETQ. V was shortened by 0 bases and J by 5 bases, with 12 bases between the two germline ends. The CDR3 is 15 residues long. CDR3 DNA: TGCGCCAGCAGCTTGGGTCTAGGGGCGGACAATGAGCAGTTCTTC. Its protein product is CASSLGLGADNEQFF.

The chain carries TRBV9 and TRBJ2-3; the D is unclear. CDR3 length: 14 residues. Germline V gives CDR1 SGDLS, CDR2 YYNGEE. V lost 3 bases and J lost 0, with 8 bases in between. CDR3: CASSAISSTDTQYF. The CDR3 DNA reads as TGTGCCAGCAGCGCAATCAGTAGCACAGATACGCAGTATTTT.

The rearrangement joins TRBV7-8 to TRBJ2-3, with D unclear. CDR1 SGHVS and CDR2 FQNEAQ come from the germline V gene. Trimming removed 5 bases at V and 0 bases at J, with 9 bases between. The CDR3 has 14 amino acids. Written as DNA, the CDR3 is TGTGCCAGCAGCGCCTACCCTAGCACAGATACGCAGTATTTT. Translation: CASSAYPSTDTQYF. The whole variable domain, filled in from reference TRBV7-8 and TRBJ2-3, reads GAGVSQSPRYKVAKRGQDVALRCDPISGHVSLFWYQQALGQGPEFLTYFQNEAQLDKSGLPSDRFFAERPEGSVSTLKIQRTQQEDSAVYLCASSAYPSTDTQYFGPGTRLTVL.